This T cell receptor beta chain was observed in a study of blood T cell repertoires in COVID-19. This table comes from immunoSEQ multiplex PCR, and its TCRdb copy is limited to in-frame clones, with some not included. This table holds roughly 220,000 clones, around 91% found once. Enrolled through a virtual design, the participants were between 18 and 89 years of age and came from 24 US areas. Researchers sorted participants into cohorts using their self-reported clinical history. The source is a woman aged 18-30 years in a cohort exposed to, infected with or recovered from COVID-19 (not recorded which). The sample taken for sequencing was PBMCs or T cells enriched from blood (not recorded which).

CDR3 protein: CASSSGQAFNEKLFF. The CDR3 nucleotides are TGTGCCAGCAGCTCTGGACAGGCGTTTAATGAAAAACTGTTTTTT. The V and J genes are TRBV28 and TRBJ1-4; 7 bases align to TRBD1. The germline CDR1 and CDR2 sequences are MDHEN and SYDVKM. This CDR3 has 15 amino acids. J lost 4 bases, V lost 6 bases, and 8 bases had no gene match. Full variable domain (rest looked up from reference TRBV28 and TRBJ1-4): DVKVTQSSRYLVKRTGEKVFLECVQDMDHENMFWYRQDPGLGLRLIYFSYDVKMKEKGDIPEGYSVSREKKERFSLILESASTNQTSMYLCASSSGQAFNEKLFFGSGTQLSVL.